This T cell receptor beta chain was sequenced for a study of neurological immune-mediated disorders. Regarding the study as a whole: None of the CDR3 amino acid sequences of expanded clones recurred across subjects, suggesting private repertoires in all groups.

This clonotype was counted at least ten times. Its antigen is unknown. By 5'RACE with 10-nucleotide random UMIs, the cDNA was made. In TCRdb, the 5' RACE reads were re-called with MiXCR into one record per CDR3 protein. The table lists more than 70,000 distinct CDR3 sequences, 10% of them singletons. CDR3 length equals 16 residues. V lost 7 bases, J lost 5 bases, and 16 bases stayed unmatched. The germline V gene has CDR1 DFQATT and CDR2 SNEGSKA (reference sequence). Time point of the sample: longitudinal time-point 1 (baseline). Healthy controls comprised blood bank volunteers in Maryland, USA. 2 million unsorted PBMCs were stored in RNAlater at -80 °C before RNA extraction.

The receptor was derived from a man aged 25-45 years in good health. V usage is TRBV20-1 and J usage is TRBJ2-2, with 7 bases fitting TRBD2. The source material was PBMCs. The DNA for the CDR3 is TGCAGTGTAGTCCCAGGGAGCGGGACGTGGACCGGGGAGCTGTTTTTT. This gives the protein CSVVPGSGTWTGELFF.